This T cell receptor beta chain was sequenced for a study of a mutant IDH1 vaccine in newly diagnosed glioma. Looking at the study overall: Patients had received radiotherapy, temozolomide, or both previously, most receiving both.

Method: immunoSEQ multiplex PCR; TCRdb's copy keeps in-frame clones and lacks some. The data show around 70,000 clones, about four fifths seen once. The CDR3 runs 13 residues. Germline CDR1 GTSNPN, CDR2 SVGIG (reference sequence). Trimming shortened V by 0 bases and J by 7 bases, and 10 bases separated the two germline ends. Indicated time point: week 35, safety follow-up. Every vaccination contained 300 ug of the mutant IDH1 20-mer peptide and was paired with topical imiquimod. The patients were given eight vaccinations, one each in weeks 1, 3, 5, 7, 11, 15, 19 and 23. Worth noting for this clone: The antigen is undetermined.

This material consisted of PBMCs, taken from a glioma patient whose treatment included an IDH1 peptide vaccine. The V and J genes are TRBV30 and TRBJ1-5; tentatively, D is TRBD1 (6 bases). The TCR sequence derives from a man between 18 and 35 years old with glioma. CDR3 in amino acids: CAWSVPGEQPQHF. The CDR3 nucleotides are TGTGCCTGGAGTGTACCAGGGGAACAGCCCCAGCATTTT.